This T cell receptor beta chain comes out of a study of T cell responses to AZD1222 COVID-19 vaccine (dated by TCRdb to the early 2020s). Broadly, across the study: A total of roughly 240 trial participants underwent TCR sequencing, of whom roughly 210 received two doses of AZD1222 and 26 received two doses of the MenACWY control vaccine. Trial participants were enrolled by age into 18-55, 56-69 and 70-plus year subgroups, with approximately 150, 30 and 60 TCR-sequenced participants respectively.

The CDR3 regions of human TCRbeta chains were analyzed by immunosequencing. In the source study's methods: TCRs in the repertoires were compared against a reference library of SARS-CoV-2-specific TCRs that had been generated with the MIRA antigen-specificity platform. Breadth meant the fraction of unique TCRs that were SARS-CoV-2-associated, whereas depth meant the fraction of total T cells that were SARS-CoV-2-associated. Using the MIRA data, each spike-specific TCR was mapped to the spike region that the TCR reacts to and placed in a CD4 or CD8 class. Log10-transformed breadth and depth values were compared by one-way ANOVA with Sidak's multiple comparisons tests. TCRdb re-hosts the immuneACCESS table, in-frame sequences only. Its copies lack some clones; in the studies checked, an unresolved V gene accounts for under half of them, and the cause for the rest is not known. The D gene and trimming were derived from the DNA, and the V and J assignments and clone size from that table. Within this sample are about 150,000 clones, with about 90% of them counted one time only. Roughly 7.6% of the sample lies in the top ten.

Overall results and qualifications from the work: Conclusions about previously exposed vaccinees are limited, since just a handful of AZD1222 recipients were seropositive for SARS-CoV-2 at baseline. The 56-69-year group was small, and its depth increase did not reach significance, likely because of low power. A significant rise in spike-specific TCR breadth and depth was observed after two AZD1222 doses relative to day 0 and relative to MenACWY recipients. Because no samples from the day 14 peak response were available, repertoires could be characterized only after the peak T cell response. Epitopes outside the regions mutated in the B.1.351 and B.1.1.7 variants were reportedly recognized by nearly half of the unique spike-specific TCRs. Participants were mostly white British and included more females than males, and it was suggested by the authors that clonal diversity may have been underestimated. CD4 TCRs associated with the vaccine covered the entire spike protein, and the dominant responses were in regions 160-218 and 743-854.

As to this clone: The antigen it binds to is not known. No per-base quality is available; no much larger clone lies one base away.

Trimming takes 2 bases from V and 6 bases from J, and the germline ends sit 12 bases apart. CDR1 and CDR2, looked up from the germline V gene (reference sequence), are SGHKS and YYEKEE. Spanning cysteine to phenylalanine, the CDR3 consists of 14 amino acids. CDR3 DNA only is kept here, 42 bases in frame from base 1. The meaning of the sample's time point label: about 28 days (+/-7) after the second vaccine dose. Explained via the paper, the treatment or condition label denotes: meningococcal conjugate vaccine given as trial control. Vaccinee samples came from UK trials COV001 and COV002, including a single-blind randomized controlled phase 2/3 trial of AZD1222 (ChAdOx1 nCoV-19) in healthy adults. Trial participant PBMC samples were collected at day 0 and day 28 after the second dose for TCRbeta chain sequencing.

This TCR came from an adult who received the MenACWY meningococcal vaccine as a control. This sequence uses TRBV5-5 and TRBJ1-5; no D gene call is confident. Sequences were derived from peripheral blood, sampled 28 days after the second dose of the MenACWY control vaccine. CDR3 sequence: CASSLSFGSQPQHF. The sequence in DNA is TGTGCCAGCAGCTTAAGTTTCGGGAGTCAGCCCCAGCATTTT.